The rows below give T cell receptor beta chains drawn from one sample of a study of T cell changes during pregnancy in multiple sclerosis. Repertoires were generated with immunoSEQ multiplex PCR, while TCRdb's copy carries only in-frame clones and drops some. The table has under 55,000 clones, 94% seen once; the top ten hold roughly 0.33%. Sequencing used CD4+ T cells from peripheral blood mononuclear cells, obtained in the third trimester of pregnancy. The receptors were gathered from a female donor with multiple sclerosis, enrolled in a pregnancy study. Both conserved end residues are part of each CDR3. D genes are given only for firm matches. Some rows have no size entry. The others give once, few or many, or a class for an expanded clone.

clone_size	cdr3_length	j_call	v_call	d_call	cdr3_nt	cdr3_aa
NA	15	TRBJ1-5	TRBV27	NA	TGTGCCAGCAGTATCGACAGATATAGCAATCAGCCCCAGCATTTT	CASSIDRYSNQPQHF
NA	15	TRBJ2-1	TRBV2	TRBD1	TGTGCCAGCAGTGGTGACAGGGGATCGTACAATGAGCAGTTCTTC	CASSGDRGSYNEQFF
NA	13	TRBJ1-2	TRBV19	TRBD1	TGTGCCAGTAGTCCCCGGGACAGGGCTGGCTACACCTTC	CASSPRDRAGYTF
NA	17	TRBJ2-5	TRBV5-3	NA	TGTGCCAGAACCCCCGAAGCGGCCGGGACTCCCGGAGAGACCCAGTACTTC	CARTPEAAGTPGETQYF
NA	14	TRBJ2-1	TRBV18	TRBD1	TGTGCCAGCTCACGGGACACAGGGGGCGACGAGCAGTTCTTC	CASSRDTGGDEQFF
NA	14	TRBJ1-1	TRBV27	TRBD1	TGTGCCAGCGTTTTACTCGGGACAGGGTTCGGCGCTTTCTTT	CASVLLGTGFGAFF
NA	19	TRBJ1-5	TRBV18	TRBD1	TGTGCCAGCTCTCCCAAGACAGGGAAGGACCTCTATAGCAATCAGCCCCAGCATTTT	CASSPKTGKDLYSNQPQHF
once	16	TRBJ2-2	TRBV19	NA	TGTGCCAGTAGTCCCTTCGGGGGACTCAACACCGGGGAGCTGTTTTTT	CASSPFGGLNTGELFF
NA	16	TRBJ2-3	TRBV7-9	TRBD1	TGTGCCAGCAGCAAAGGACAGGGGAGAGATGAGGATACGCAGTATTTT	CASSKGQGRDEDTQYF
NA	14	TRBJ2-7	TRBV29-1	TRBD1	TGCAGCGTTTCCACCGGGACAGGGTCCTACGAGCAGTACTTC	CSVSTGTGSYEQYF
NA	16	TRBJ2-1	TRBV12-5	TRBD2	TGTGCTAGTGGTTTGGTACTAGCGGGAGGGCCCAATGAGCAGTTCTTC	CASGLVLAGGPNEQFF
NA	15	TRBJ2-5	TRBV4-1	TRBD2	TGCGCCAGCAGCCAAGATGGGACTAGCGGAGAGACCCAGTACTTC	CASSQDGTSGETQYF
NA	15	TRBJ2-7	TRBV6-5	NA	TGTGCCAGCAGTTACTGGCAGGGGAGCTCCTACGAGCAGTACTTC	CASSYWQGSSYEQYF
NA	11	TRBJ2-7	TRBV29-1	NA	TGCAGCGTTGTCATGCGCAACGAGCAGTACTTC	CSVVMRNEQYF
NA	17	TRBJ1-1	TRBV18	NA	TGTGCCAGCTCACCTTCGCGGGGGGGTCGGCAGAACACTGAAGCTTTCTTT	CASSPSRGGRQNTEAFF
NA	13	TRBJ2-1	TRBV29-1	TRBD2	TGCAGCTCGGGACTAGCGGGAGGGAATGAGCAGTTCTTC	CSSGLAGGNEQFF
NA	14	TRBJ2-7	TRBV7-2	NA	TGTGCCAGCAGCTCTAACATCGGCGGCTACGAGCAGTACTTC	CASSSNIGGYEQYF
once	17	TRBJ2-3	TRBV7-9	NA	TGTGCCAGCAGGCCATGGGGGAGGTCACCGAGCACAGATACGCAGTATTTT	CASRPWGRSPSTDTQYF
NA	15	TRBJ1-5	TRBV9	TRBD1	TGTGCCAGCAGCGTTACAGGGGGCGAGGGTCAGCCCCAGCATTTT	CASSVTGGEGQPQHF
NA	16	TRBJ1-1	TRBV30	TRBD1	TGTGCCTGGAGTGAGACCGGGACAGGGGGACGGACTGAAGCTTTCTTT	CAWSETGTGGRTEAFF
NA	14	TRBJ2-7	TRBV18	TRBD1	TGTGCCAGCTCACCAGGGACAGGGGTCTACGAGCAGTACTTC	CASSPGTGVYEQYF
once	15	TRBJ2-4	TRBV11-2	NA	TGTGCCAGCAGCTTACCGGGCTCGGGCGGGAACATTCAGTACTTC	CASSLPGSGGNIQYF
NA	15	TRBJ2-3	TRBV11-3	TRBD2	TGTGCCAGCAGGCGGACTAGCGGGGGTACAGATACGCAGTATTTT	CASRRTSGGTDTQYF
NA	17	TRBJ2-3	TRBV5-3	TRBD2	TGTGCCAGAAGCCTCGAAGGGACTAGCGAATTCACAGATACGCAGTATTTT	CARSLEGTSEFTDTQYF
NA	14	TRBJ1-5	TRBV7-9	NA	TGTGCCAGCAGCGCGGACAGCTCAAATCAGCCCCAGCATTTT	CASSADSSNQPQHF
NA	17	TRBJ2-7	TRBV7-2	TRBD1	TGTGCCAGCAGCCAAACCCTTTGGACAGGGAGTAACTACGAGCAGTACTTC	CASSQTLWTGSNYEQYF
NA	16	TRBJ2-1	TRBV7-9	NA	TGTGCCAGCAGCTTAGGAATAGGGGTAAGCTACAATGAGCAGTTCTTC	CASSLGIGVSYNEQFF
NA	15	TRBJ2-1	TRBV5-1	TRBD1	TGCGCCAGCAGCCTGCGGACAGGGCCTACCAATGAGCAGTTCTTC	CASSLRTGPTNEQFF
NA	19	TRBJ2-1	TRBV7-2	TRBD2	TGTGCCAGCAGCTTAGTTCGGCTAGCGGGAGGGAGCTCCTACAATGAGCAGTTCTTC	CASSLVRLAGGSSYNEQFF
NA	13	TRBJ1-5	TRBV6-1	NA	TGTGCCAGCATGGAGAGTCTAAGGCAGCCCCAGCATTTT	CASMESLRQPQHF
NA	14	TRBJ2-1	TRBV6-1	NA	TGTGCCACCCGGGTCGGAGGGTCCGCCAATGAGCAGTTCTTC	CATRVGGSANEQFF
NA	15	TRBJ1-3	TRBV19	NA	TGTGCCAGTAGTGGACAAATTCGACGTGGAAACACCATATATTTT	CASSGQIRRGNTIYF
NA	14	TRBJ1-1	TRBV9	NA	TGTGCCAGCAGCGCCCCCCTCCGGAACACTGAAGCTTTCTTT	CASSAPLRNTEAFF
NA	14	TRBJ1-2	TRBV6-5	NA	TGTGCCAGCAGTTACTCGGGGCAGAACTATGGCTACACCTTC	CASSYSGQNYGYTF
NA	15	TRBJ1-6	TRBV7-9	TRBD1	TGTGCCAGCAGCCTACCGGGACAGTATAATTCACCCCTCCACTTT	CASSLPGQYNSPLHF
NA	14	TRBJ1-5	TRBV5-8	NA	TGTGCCAGCAGCTTGGATTATAGCAATCAGCCCCAGCATTTT	CASSLDYSNQPQHF
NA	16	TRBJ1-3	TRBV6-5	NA	TGTGCCAGCAGTTACGGGGGCAGGTATGCTGGAAACACCATATATTTT	CASSYGGRYAGNTIYF
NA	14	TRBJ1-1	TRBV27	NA	TGTGCCAGCAGGGGCCAGGGATGGTTTACTGAAGCTTTCTTT	CASRGQGWFTEAFF
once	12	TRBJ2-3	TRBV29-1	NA	TGCAGCGCCGAGGAGAGGGCAGATACGCAGTATTTT	CSAEERADTQYF
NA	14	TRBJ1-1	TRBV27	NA	TGTGCCAGCAGACGAAGGGACACGAACACTGAAGCTTTCTTT	CASRRRDTNTEAFF
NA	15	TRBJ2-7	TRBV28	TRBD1	TGTGCCAGCAGTCCCCCCCGTCCAGGGGGAAACGAGCAGTACTTC	CASSPPRPGGNEQYF
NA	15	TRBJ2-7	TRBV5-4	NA	TGTGCCAGCAGCTTGGACAGGTACACCTCCTACGAGCAGTACTTC	CASSLDRYTSYEQYF
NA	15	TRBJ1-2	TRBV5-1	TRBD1	TGCGCCAGCAGCTTGATCCCAGGGGGCGCGTTTGGCTACACCTTC	CASSLIPGGAFGYTF
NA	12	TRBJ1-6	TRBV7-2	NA	TGTGCCAGCAGCTTACAGGATTCACCCTTCCACTTT	CASSLQDSPFHF
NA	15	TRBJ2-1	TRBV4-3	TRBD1	TGCGCCAGCAGCCCATACAGGGGCCCAAACAATGAGCAGTTCTTC	CASSPYRGPNNEQFF
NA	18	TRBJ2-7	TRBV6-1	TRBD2	TGTGCCAGCGGTGATCGGGGACTAGCGGGAGGGAACCCCTACGAGCAGTACTTC	CASGDRGLAGGNPYEQYF
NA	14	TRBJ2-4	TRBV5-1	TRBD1	TGCGCCAGCAGCTTGGGAGGACAGGGGGCCATTCAGTACTTC	CASSLGGQGAIQYF
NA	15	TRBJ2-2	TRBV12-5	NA	TGTGCTAGTGCCAGACGGGACACAATCACCGGGGAGCTGTTTTTT	CASARRDTITGELFF
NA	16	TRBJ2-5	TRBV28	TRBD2	TGTGCCAGCAGTTTAGAGACTAGCGGGAGCGGGGAGACCCAGTACTTC	CASSLETSGSGETQYF
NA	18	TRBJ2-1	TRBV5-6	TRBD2	TGTGCCAGCAGCTCCGTACTAGCGGGGGAAAGCTCCTACAATGAGCAGTTCTTC	CASSSVLAGESSYNEQFF
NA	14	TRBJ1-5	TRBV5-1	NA	TGCGCCAGCAGGCTGGAGGCGGGCAATCAGCCCCAGCATTTT	CASRLEAGNQPQHF